The 7 T cell receptor beta chains below were found in one sample sequenced in a study of Ad26.COV2.S vaccination and SARS-CoV-2 variants. Sample treatment: some 19 received Ad26.COV2.S at low or high dose, single or two shots; five or six received placebo; per-sample allocation not given. Samples analyzed were those drawn on day 63 after the first vaccine or placebo injection. Clones were sequenced by immunoSEQ multiplex PCR, and TCRdb holds only the in-frame ones, with some missing. Of 350,000 to 400,000 clones listed, roughly nine tenths are singletons. This specimen was peripheral blood, taken in a trial of Ad26.COV2.S vaccine versus placebo. These receptors came from a person aged 18-65 years who received the Ad26.COV2.S COVID-19 vaccine or a placebo.

This clone appeared once. The genes are TRBV7-8 and TRBJ2-7; TRBD1 might be the D (6 bases). Germline loops: CDR1 SGHVS, CDR2 FQNEAQ. Trimming took off 1 base at V and 3 bases at J, with 7 bases between the two ends. The CDR3 is made up of 13 amino acids. As DNA, the CDR3 is TGTGCCAGCAGCTTAGAACAGGGCTACGAGCAGTACTTC. It specifies CASSLEQGYEQYF.

The chain recombines TRBV29-1 with TRBJ1-1, with D possibly being TRBD1 (6 bases). CDR1 is SQVTM, CDR2 ANQGSEA, per germline. Trimming removed 1 base at V and 10 bases at J, with 28 bases between. This CDR3 contains 17 residues. The CDR3 nucleotides read TGCAGCGTTGAAGCCCTAGGCTTGATGGGGGGCCCTCCGGGAGCTTTCTTT. Translation: CSVEALGLMGGPPGAFF.

There are a few counts of this clone. V usage is TRBV5-6 and J usage is TRBJ1-4; 9 bases match TRBD1. Per the germline V gene, CDR1 is SGHDT and CDR2 is YYEEEE. V gave up 4 bases and J gave up 0 bases; unmatched junction bases: 4. This CDR3 is built from 16 residues. The CDR3 sequence: CASSNNRGPTNEKLFF. The CDR3 DNA reads as TGTGCCAGCAGCAACAACAGGGGGCCAACTAATGAAAAACTGTTTTTT.

The gene calls are TRBV2 and TRBJ2-7, with D perhaps matching TRBD1 (5 bases). Germline CDR1 and CDR2: SNHLY and FYNNEI. With 3 bases removed from V and 3 bases from J, the gap between germline ends came to 12 bases. This CDR3 is built from 14 residues. The CDR3 here is CASSEVGRDYEQYF. The CDR3 nucleotides are TGTGCCAGCAGTGAGGTGGGGCGTGACTACGAGCAGTACTTC.

The chain has TRBV6-5 and TRBJ2-5; D possibly corresponds to TRBD2 (6 bases). Germline V lookup: CDR1 MNHEY, CDR2 SVGAGI. The CDR3 loop spans 14 amino acids. The V end was cut by 7 bases, the J end by 7 bases, with 19 bases between. The DNA of the CDR3 is TGTGCCAGCACCCCCGATGGAATGGGAGGGACCCAGTACTTC. Its translation is CASTPDGMGGTQYF.

The chain uses TRBV9 and TRBJ1-1; possibly TRBD1 for D (5 bases). CDR1 is SGDLS and CDR2 is YYNGEE in the germline V gene. This CDR3 spans 14 amino acids. Trimming shortened V by 3 bases and J by 8 bases, and 17 bases separated the two germline ends. The CDR3 here is CASSATVVGDEAFF. The DNA for the CDR3 is TGTGCCAGCAGCGCGACAGTTGTCGGAGACGAAGCTTTCTTT.

The gene calls are TRBV5-4 and TRBJ2-7, with TRBD2 as a possible D gene (6 bases). Trimming took off 2 bases at V and 2 bases at J, with 17 bases between the two ends. Germline values: CDR1 SGHNT, CDR2 YYREEE (reference sequence). The CDR3 contains 16 residues. The DNA for the CDR3 is TGTGCCAGCAGCTTAGTAGCGGCTAGGGGAACCTACGAGCAGTACTTC. This sequence encodes CASSLVAARGTYEQYF.